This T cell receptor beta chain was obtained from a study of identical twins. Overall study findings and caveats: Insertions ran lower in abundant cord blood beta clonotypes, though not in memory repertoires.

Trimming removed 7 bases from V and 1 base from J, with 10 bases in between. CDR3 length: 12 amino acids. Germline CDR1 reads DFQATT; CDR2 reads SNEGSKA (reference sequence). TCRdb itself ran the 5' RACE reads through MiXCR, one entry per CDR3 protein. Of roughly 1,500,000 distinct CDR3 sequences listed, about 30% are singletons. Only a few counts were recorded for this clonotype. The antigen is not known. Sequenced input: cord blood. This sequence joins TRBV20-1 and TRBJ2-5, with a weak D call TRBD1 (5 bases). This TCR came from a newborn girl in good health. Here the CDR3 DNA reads TGCAGTGTTTTGGGGCCCCAAGAGACCCAGTACTTC. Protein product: CSVLGPQETQYF.